This TCR beta chain was captured by sequencing in a study of siplizumab effects on memory and regulatory T cells (dated by TCRdb to the late 2010s). For the wider study: The study looked at the effect of siplizumab, an anti-CD2 antibody, on alloreactive T-cell subsets in allogeneic mixed lymphocyte reactions made from human PBMCs. Paper-wide results and their limitations: The cumulative frequency of alloreactive sequences that could be traced back to unstimulated CD4+ memory T cells was significantly reduced by siplizumab. Whether proliferating Tregs from siplizumab cultures actually had suppressive function was not functionally confirmed. In reactions with siplizumab, an average of approximately 70% of mappable alloreactive CD4+ clones were Treg-derived, compared with 26.9% in control reactions. Because sequences below about 10^-5 frequency were poorly captured, only a minor fraction of alloreactive clones could be mapped to unstimulated subsets. Roughly 75-95% of proliferating CD4+ or CD8+ clones could not be assigned a naive or memory phenotype. Unstimulated naive T cells appeared more diverse than memory T cells, and naive cells seemed to contribute substantially to the alloresponse.

Comment on this clone: Its antigen remains undetermined. Qualities for individual bases were not recorded, and no much larger clone is one base off.

TCRbeta CDR3 sequencing was performed on sorted unstimulated T cells and on proliferating T cells recovered from mixed lymphocyte reactions. Fresh whole blood from nine to eleven HLA-typed healthy donors served as the source for isolating PBMCs. Unstimulated CD4+ non-regulatory T cells were FACS-sorted to map the origin of alloreactive clones. The library was built by means of the immunoSEQ multiplex PCR assay. The deep sequencing platform assayed roughly 10^5 TCR templates per sample. Genomic DNA extracted from sorted T cells was used for TCRbeta CDR3 sequencing. The authors processed their data as follows. The R programming language was used for the clonal analysis of the TCRbeta CDR3 data. Alloreactive CD4+ and CD8+ clones were identified by comparing unstimulated samples to CFSE-low samples taken after the reaction. Alloreactive CD4+ clones were assigned to regulatory or non-regulatory origin by matching sequences to sorted unstimulated Treg and non-Treg repertoires. TCRdb obtained this table from immuneACCESS and retained in-frame rearrangements with V and J assigned. These tables miss some clones; where compared with another copy, unresolved V genes account for less than half of the shortfall, and the remainder is unexplained. V and J calls and clone size are copied from that table; D and trimming were computed from the DNA. The sample data list roughly 93,000 clones, and just under 95% of these were observed just once. The ten largest clones represent 1% to 1.5% of the sample.

The source material was non-Treg CD4+ T cells sorted from blood. The sample's cell subset or site label is to be understood as: FACS-sorted unstimulated CD4+ non-regulatory T cells. The TCR was taken from a human donor in good health.

The CDR3 sequence is CASSLARQDTQYF. The nucleotides are TGTGCCAGCAGTTTAGCCAGACAAGATACGCAGTATTTT. The rearrangement joined TRBV28 to TRBJ2-3; the D gene lacks a confident call. The CDR3 has 13 amino acids, counting the end cysteine and phenylalanine. The read is trimmed to its CDR3 DNA, 39 bases read in frame from base 1. V is cut by 2 bases and J by 5 bases, and the space between the germline ends is 8 bases. Based on the germline V gene, the CDR1 and CDR2 sequences are MDHEN and SYDVKM.